These 26 T cell receptor beta chains share one sample of origin, sequenced in a study of shared clonotypes between healthy human individuals (dated by TCRdb to about 2020). To prepare the library, the immunoSEQ multiplex PCR assay was applied. The source is immuneACCESS, and TCRdb retained only in-frame sequences with V and J called. Part of the clones is not carried over; for the studies checked, unresolved V genes explain less than half of this, and the remainder is unexplained. This sample lists 2 million to 2.5 million clones; 93% were detected once. Jointly, the top ten make up roughly 0.36% of the sample. The sequenced sample was naive CD4+ T cells from PBMCs. The cell subset or site label, as the study defines it: CD45RA+ positively selected. These receptors were taken from a man younger than 35 in good health. Some clones in this sample may be carry-over from other donors' samples.

The chain links TRBV28 to TRBJ2-5; 11 bases match TRBD2. Germline values: CDR1 MDHEN, CDR2 SYDVKM. This CDR3 spans 17 amino acids. The V segment lost 6 bases and the J segment 3 bases; nucleotides outside the gene matches: 12. The CDR3 sequence: CASSHGGASGRKETQYF. The CDR3 DNA reads TGTGCCAGCAGCCATGGGGGGGCTAGCGGGAGGAAAGAGACCCAGTACTTC.

This chain links TRBV6-1 with TRBJ1-2, with TRBD1 as a possible D gene (5 bases). The V gene's germline CDR1 is MNHNS and CDR2 SASEGT. The CDR3 is 14 residues long. V lost 4 bases, J lost 5 bases, and 14 bases lay in between. The CDR3 coding sequence is TGTGCCAGCAGTGTTAACTACAGGATTTATGGCTACACCTTC. Encoded protein: CASSVNYRIYGYTF.

The J gene is TRBJ2-7, the V gene TRBV21-1; the D call of TRBD2 is as the table states it, not checked on the DNA. TRBV21-1 has pseudogene status. CDR3 size: 17 residues. This chain's CDR3 is CASTGGVAGANSYEQYF. Here the CDR3 DNA reads TGTGCCAGCACCGGGGGAGTAGCGGGAGCCAATTCCTACGAGCAGTACTTC.

The V gene is TRBV4-1, the J gene TRBJ2-7, with TRBD1 identical over 9 bases. Germline V gene sequence: CDR1 MGHRA, CDR2 YSYEKL. This CDR3 spans 16 amino acids. Trimming at V came to 4 bases and at J to 6 bases, leaving 13 bases not matched to a gene. CDR3 coding DNA: TGCGCCAGCAGCCTCTCCGGGGGACAGGGCCCTCTCGAGCAGTACTTC. This codes for CASSLSGGQGPLEQYF.

J is TRBJ2-3 and V is TRBV27; D is perhaps TRBD1 (5 bases). V was shortened by 3 bases and J by 1 base, with 11 bases between the two germline ends. The CDR3 sequence is 15 residues long. CDR1 is MNHEY, CDR2 SMNVEV, per germline (reference sequence). The CDR3 coding sequence is TGTGCCAGCAGTTTGGGGCGGATCGGCACAGATACGCAGTATTTT. It translates to CASSLGRIGTDTQYF.

J is TRBJ1-5 and V is TRBV19; D is unclear. CDR3 length: 13 residues. V was shortened by 5 bases and J by 9 bases, with 14 bases between the two germline ends. Germline values: CDR1 LNHDA, CDR2 SQIVND (reference sequence). CDR3 residues: CASSPPERSPQHF. The CDR3 bases are TGTGCCAGTAGTCCGCCGGAGCGCTCGCCCCAGCATTTT.

The chain uses TRBV27 and TRBJ2-3; 7 bases line up with TRBD2. The germline V gene has CDR1 MNHEY and CDR2 SMNVEV (reference sequence). V was pared by 2 bases and J by 2 bases, with 4 bases of the junction left unmatched. The CDR3 runs 15 residues. CDR3 coding DNA: TGTGCCAGCAGTTTAAGTCTAGCGGACACAGATACGCAGTATTTT. Residues: CASSLSLADTDTQYF.

V is TRBV11-2 and J is TRBJ2-7; a possible D gene is TRBD1 (6 bases). Germline V gene lookup returns CDR1 SGHAT and CDR2 FQNNGV. The CDR3 is 17 residues long. The V and J ends lost 7 bases and 6 bases respectively, with 28 bases between them. CDR3 in amino acids: CASTPRGSPLFGSEQYF. CDR3 nucleotide sequence: TGTGCCAGCACCCCTAGGGGGAGCCCCTTATTCGGATCCGAGCAGTACTTC. Using reference TRBV11-2 and TRBJ2-7 for the parts outside the CDR3, the full variable domain is EAGVAQSPRYKIIEKRQSVAFWCNPISGHATLYWYQQILGQGPKLLIQFQNNGVVDDSQLPKDRFSAERLKGVDSTLKIQPAKLEDSAVYLCASTPRGSPLFGSEQYFGPGTRLTVT.

V usage is TRBV5-4 and J usage is TRBJ2-5; 7 positions match TRBD2. Germline CDR1 SGHNT, CDR2 YYREEE (reference sequence). This CDR3 has 11 amino acids. J gave up 11 bases and V 4 bases, and 5 bases lay outside the gene matches. CDR3 amino acids: CASSKGLVQYF. In nucleotides, the CDR3 is TGTGCCAGCAGCAAAGGACTAGTTCAGTACTTC.

This clone was counted a few times. CDR3 region: CASSPSRGWGYGYTF. CDR3 DNA: TGTGCCAGCAGCCCTTCACGGGGCTGGGGCTATGGCTACACCTTC. This chain links TRBV27 with TRBJ1-2, with a tentative D call TRBD1 (5 bases). Germline V CDR1 and CDR2: MNHEY, SMNVEV (reference sequence). The V and J ends lost 6 bases and 4 bases respectively, with 18 bases between them. The CDR3 loop spans 15 amino acids.

The rearrangement uses TRBV11-1 and TRBJ1-2; 7 positions agree with TRBD1. The germline CDR1 and CDR2 sequences are SGHAT and FQDESV (reference sequence). There are 15 residues in the CDR3. The ends lost 2 bases at V and 4 bases at J; junction bases unmatched: 7. The CDR3 loop reads CASSLTGVEFYGYTF. DNA for the CDR3: TGTGCCAGCAGCTTAACAGGGGTAGAGTTCTATGGCTACACCTTC.

V and J are TRBV5-8 and TRBJ2-7; 7 bases fit TRBD2. The CDR3 runs 15 residues. Germline V gene sequence: CDR1 SGHTS, CDR2 YDEGEE. V dropped 4 bases and J dropped 2; count of bases not matched to a gene: 9. CDR3 nucleotides: TGTGCCAGCAGCCCCGTAGGAAGCGGGACCTACGAGCAGTACTTC. This encodes CASSPVGSGTYEQYF.

The chain links TRBV25-1 to TRBJ2-3; 11 nucleotides line up with TRBD2. This CDR3 comprises 16 residues. The germline V gene has CDR1 MGHDK and CDR2 SYGVNS. V shed 2 bases, J shed 2 bases, and the junction held 3 bases outside the gene matches. CDR3: CASSERLAGFTDTQYF. The CDR3 bases are TGTGCCAGCAGTGAAAGACTAGCGGGGTTCACAGATACGCAGTATTTT.

The chain uses TRBV4-3 and TRBJ2-2; a possible D gene is TRBD2 (5 bases). Germline V gene lookup returns CDR1 LGHNA and CDR2 YSLEER. The CDR3 is 16 residues long. V was cut by 1 base and J by 3 bases, with 12 bases left in between. In DNA, the CDR3 is TGCGCCAGCAGCCAAGGGTTAGCTAGCTACACCGGGGAGCTGTTTTTT. Residues: CASSQGLASYTGELFF.

The chain uses TRBV7-9 and TRBJ2-7; 10 positions match TRBD2. The CDR3 consists of 14 residues. V lost 3 bases and J lost 6; bases outside the gene matches: 5. The germline V gene has CDR1 SEHNR and CDR2 FQNEAQ (reference sequence). This CDR3 is CASSFGTSVGEQYF. The CDR3 nucleotides are TGTGCCAGCAGCTTCGGGACTAGCGTAGGCGAGCAGTACTTC. Full variable domain (rest looked up from reference TRBV7-9 and TRBJ2-7): DTGVSQNPRHKITKRGQNVTFRCDPISEHNRLYWYRQTLGQGPEFLTYFQNEAQLEKSRLLSDRFSAERPKGSFSTLEIQRTEQGDSAMYLCASSFGTSVGEQYFGPGTRLTVT.

This clone was found once. The chain has TRBV7-9 and TRBJ1-4, with 10 bases aligning to TRBD1. Losses at the gene ends were 7 bases for V and 6 bases for J; bases not matched to a gene: 5. CDR3 length: 14 residues. The germline gives CDR1 SEHNR, CDR2 FQNEAQ (reference sequence). CDR3 nucleotide sequence: TGTGCCAGCACCCGGGGACAGGGGTATGAAAAACTGTTTTTT. It specifies CASTRGQGYEKLFF.

This clone was recorded once. The rearrangement joins TRBV5-1 to TRBJ1-3; the D is unclear. Germline CDR1 is SGHRS and CDR2 is YFSETQ. The V end was cut by 3 bases, the J end by 0 bases, with 13 bases between. CDR3 length equals 16 residues. The CDR3 loop reads CASSWGNAASGNTIYF. CDR3 coding DNA: TGCGCCAGCAGCTGGGGAAACGCGGCCTCTGGAAACACCATATATTTT.

This clone was found a few times. This sequence joins TRBV30 and TRBJ2-2, with 12 bases matching TRBD1. The germline gives CDR1 GTSNPN, CDR2 SVGIG (reference sequence). The CDR3 runs 15 residues. Losses at the gene ends were 4 bases for V and 4 bases for J; bases not matched to a gene: 4. The CDR3 here is CAWKGQGAGTGELFF. CDR3 nucleotide sequence: TGTGCCTGGAAGGGACAGGGGGCAGGCACCGGGGAGCTGTTTTTT.

The V call is TRBV10-1, the J call TRBJ1-1; D is unclear. The CDR3 length is 13 residues. Looked up from germline, CDR1 is WNHNN and CDR2 is SYGVQD (reference sequence). The V and J ends lost 0 bases and 5 bases respectively, with 7 bases between them. This CDR3 reads CASSESRGTEAFF. The CDR3 DNA reads TGCGCCAGCAGTGAGTCCCGAGGGACTGAAGCTTTCTTT.

CDR3 nucleotide sequence: TGTGCCAGCAGTTCCAGGTGGGACACTGAAGCTTTCTTT. Protein sequence: CASSSRWDTEAFF. The V gene is TRBV2, the J gene TRBJ1-1; D unclear. The CDR3 spans 13 residues. Trimming stripped 5 bases from V and 3 bases from J, with 10 bases between. Germline V CDR1 and CDR2: SNHLY, FYNNEI.

This rearrangement joins TRBV4-3 to TRBJ2-6; D perhaps matches TRBD1 (6 bases). CDR3 length: 16 residues. Trimming left V 3 bases short and J 2 bases short, with 11 bases between. Germline CDR1 LGHNA, CDR2 YSLEER. The CDR3 region is CASSHLQGTGANVLTF. Written as DNA, the CDR3 is TGCGCCAGCAGCCACCTACAGGGAACTGGGGCCAACGTCCTGACTTTC.

On this clone itself: The same CDR3 also results from other DNA sequences found in this sample. The rearrangement uses TRBV28 and TRBJ1-1, with unresolved D. V shed 3 bases and J shed 1 base, with 3 bases lying between them. This CDR3 has 12 amino acids. Germline V gene sequence: CDR1 MDHEN, CDR2 SYDVKM. In DNA form, the CDR3 reads TGTGCCAGCAGTTTCGGGAACACTGAAGCTTTCTTT. Translating gives CASSFGNTEAFF.

This chain uses TRBV28 with TRBJ1-1, with 8 bases aligning to TRBD1. This CDR3 spans 14 amino acids. CDR1 is MDHEN, CDR2 SYDVKM, per germline. J lost 3 bases, V lost 5 bases, and 5 bases had no gene match. As DNA, the CDR3 is TGTGCCAGCAGTATACCGACAGGGGACACTGAAGCTTTCTTT. This codes for CASSIPTGDTEAFF. Full variable domain (outside the CDR3, taken from reference TRBV28 and TRBJ1-1): DVKVTQSSRYLVKRTGEKVFLECVQDMDHENMFWYRQDPGLGLRLIYFSYDVKMKEKGDIPEGYSVSREKKERFSLILESASTNQTSMYLCASSIPTGDTEAFFGQGTRLTVV.

This sequence joins TRBV28 and TRBJ1-3, with D possibly matching TRBD1 (6 bases). CDR3 length: 15 residues. V lost 9 bases and J lost 2, with 17 bases in between. In germline, CDR1 is MDHEN, CDR2 SYDVKM. CDR3 in DNA: TGTGCCAGTACCGGCGGGGGGGCGCCTGGAAACACCATATATTTT. This codes for CASTGGGAPGNTIYF.

The V gene is TRBV27, the J gene TRBJ1-1; 9 nucleotides align to TRBD1. Germline V gene lookup returns CDR1 MNHEY and CDR2 SMNVEV (reference sequence). With 5 bases clipped from V and 4 bases from J, the junction kept 8 bases outside the gene matches. The length of the CDR3 is 15 residues. The DNA of the CDR3 is TGTGCCAGCAGTACCCGACAGGGGGTGGGCACTGAAGCTTTCTTT. This gives the protein CASSTRQGVGTEAFF.

The chain recombines TRBV2 with TRBJ1-2; no reliable D call. The CDR3 runs to 11 residues. Trimming left V 6 bases short and J 8 bases short, with 10 bases between. Germline loops: CDR1 SNHLY, CDR2 FYNNEI. CDR3 residues: CASSPQEGYTF. The CDR3 DNA sequence: TGTGCCAGCAGCCCCCAGGAGGGCTACACCTTC.